The entry below describes one T cell receptor beta chain. The record originates from a study of chemoradiotherapy in HPV16-positive cancers. In the study overall: A couple of HPV16-positive patients' cells yielded candidate HPV-specific clones and common motifs.

Over chemoradiotherapy, repertoires were sampled more than once. CDR1 LNHDA and CDR2 SQIVND come from the germline V gene (reference sequence). The V and J ends lost 5 bases and 3 bases respectively, with 11 bases between them. The CDR3 totals 15 residues. Sequencing was performed with immunoSEQ multiplex PCR; in TCRdb, only in-frame clones are kept and a portion is missing. Here the sample spans roughly 16,000 clones, more than 75% being singletons. The sample here was taken from a patient who underwent chemoradiotherapy. V and J are TRBV19 and TRBJ2-6; tentative D call: TRBD1 (5 bases). The TCR was taken from a human donor with HPV-associated anogenital cancer. This CDR3 reads CASSEGASGANVLTF. CDR3 DNA sequence: TGTGCCAGTAGTGAAGGGGCGAGTGGGGCCAACGTCCTGACTTTC. Looking up the rest from reference TRBV19 and TRBJ2-6 gives the full variable domain: DGGITQSPKYLFRKEGQNVTLSCEQNLNHDAMYWYRQDPGQGLRLIYYSQIVNDFQKGDIAEGYSVSREKKESFPLTVTSAQKNPTAFYLCASSEGASGANVLTFGAGSRLTVL.